The clone carrying this T cell receptor beta chain has only a few counts. Antigen unknown. 13 Jbeta primers and 60 Vbeta primers were used for the PCR. Measured with immunoSEQ multiplex PCR; TCRdb has only the in-frame clones, and not every one. The table records some 200,000 clones, around four fifths of them present only once. The entry originates in a study of cytomegalovirus exposure and HLA in healthy donors. Findings and caveats of the study: Links to common viral pathogens appeared, in a later analysis, for several of the most significant clusters. Sequencing likely produced, as an artifact, a cluster of highly shared sequence variants. 164 TCR beta chains were listed as cytomegalovirus-associated. Roughly uniform depth of sequencing across donors was assumed in presence/absence analyses.

Germline V gene sequence: CDR1 MNHEY, CDR2 SVGAGI. Trimming pared 2 bases from V and 7 bases from J, leaving 15 bases between. The CDR3 consists of 14 residues. The sample consisted of PBMCs. The TCR was taken from a woman younger than 30 in good health and CMV-seronegative. This chain links TRBV6-5 with TRBJ2-7, with a tentative D call TRBD2 (6 bases). For the CDR3, the DNA is TGTGCCAGCAGTTACCCTCACCAGGGAGGAGAGCAGTACTTC. It specifies CASSYPHQGGEQYF.